What follows are 31 T cell receptor beta chains derived from one specimen sequenced in a study of CD8 T cells in ankylosing spondylitis. Study outcomes and limitations: A TCR beta motif of eight or nine highly homologous variants seemed to mark ankylosing spondylitis blood.

TCRdb redid the calling of the 5' RACE reads with MiXCR, one entry per CDR3 protein. Altogether around 140,000 distinct CDR3 sequences are present, 17% being singletons, with the ten largest covering roughly 30%. These receptors are not linked to any known antigen. Sequenced sample: blood, either unsorted or a sorted T cell fraction (not recorded which). The receptors shown here come from a male donor with ankylosing spondylitis.

This chain joins TRBV7-2 and TRBJ2-3; D is ambiguous. The CDR3 extends over 16 amino acids. V was clipped by 1 base and J by 0 bases, with 11 bases between them. Germline CDR1 is SGHTA and CDR2 is FQGNSA. CDR3 protein: CASSLDIIPSTDTQYF. The CDR3 region has the DNA TGTGCCAGCAGCTTAGACATCATTCCTAGCACAGATACGCAGTATTTT.

The chain joins TRBV28 to TRBJ2-5, with a weak D call TRBD2 (6 bases). This CDR3 is 15 amino acids long. The germline V gene has CDR1 MDHEN and CDR2 SYDVKM. Trimming took 5 bases from V and 4 from J, leaving 17 bases between them. In nucleotides, the CDR3 is TGTGCCAGCAGTCCGGGACTGCGGCGGGGAGAGACCCAGTACTTC. Translating gives CASSPGLRRGETQYF. Looking up the rest from reference TRBV28 and TRBJ2-5 gives the full variable domain: DVKVTQSSRYLVKRTGEKVFLECVQDMDHENMFWYRQDPGLGLRLIYFSYDVKMKEKGDIPEGYSVSREKKERFSLILESASTNQTSMYLCASSPGLRRGETQYFGPGTRLLVL.

The genes are TRBV12-5 and TRBJ2-7; unclear D gene. Looked up from germline, CDR1 is LGHNT and CDR2 is FRNRAP. This CDR3 contains 11 residues. Trimming stripped 4 bases from V and 4 bases from J, with 5 bases between. Here the CDR3 DNA reads TGTGCTAGTGGTTCGATATACGAGCAGTACTTC. It translates to CASGSIYEQYF.

The gene calls are TRBV4-2 and TRBJ2-7; D call uncertain. The germline V gene encodes CDR1 LGHNA and CDR2 YNFKEQ. V was pared by 1 base and J by 1 base, with 5 bases between. The CDR3 extends over 13 amino acids. In nucleotides, the CDR3 is TGTGCCAGCAGCCAAGCACGATCCTACGAGCAGTACTTC. It translates to CASSQARSYEQYF.

This chain connects TRBV20-1 to TRBJ2-1, with D possibly being TRBD1 (5 bases). Germline CDR1 DFQATT, CDR2 SNEGSKA (reference sequence). This CDR3 has 17 amino acids. Trimming took off 0 bases at V and 8 bases at J, with 23 bases between the two ends. CDR3 nucleotide sequence: TGCAGTGCTAGAGATCAACATGGGGCCTCCTTAAGTTATGAGCAGTTCTTC. Translated, it gives CSARDQHGASLSYEQFF.

The table lists this clonotype with a few counts. The rearrangement joins TRBV2 to TRBJ2-7, with D unresolved. The CDR3 covers 12 residues. Germline-derived CDR1 and CDR2 are SNHLY and FYNNEI. V lost 2 bases, J lost 7 bases, and 9 bases lay in between. In DNA form, the CDR3 reads TGTGCCAGCAGTGAAATCTCAAGGGAGCAGTACTTC. This gives the protein CASSEISREQYF.

The chain couples TRBV28 to TRBJ2-7; tentative D call: TRBD2 (6 bases). The length of the CDR3 is 16 residues. V was shortened by 2 bases and J by 3 bases, with 17 bases between the two germline ends. Germline CDR1 and CDR2: MDHEN and SYDVKM. The CDR3 region has the DNA TGTGCCAGCAGTTTACAAGAGGGTTCGGGGGACTACGAGCAGTACTTC. This gives the protein CASSLQEGSGDYEQYF.

V gene TRBV20-1 combines with J gene TRBJ1-1; possibly TRBD1 for D (6 bases). The V gene's germline CDR1 is DFQATT and CDR2 SNEGSKA (reference sequence). V lost 7 bases to trimming and J lost 0 bases, with 9 bases between them. CDR3 length equals 12 residues. CDR3 region: CSVGGLNTEAFF. The DNA of the CDR3 is TGCAGTGTCGGGGGCCTGAACACTGAAGCTTTCTTT.

This clonotype was seen only a few times. The CDR3: CASSGRDTDTEAFF. The DNA of the CDR3 is TGTGCCAGCAGCGGACGGGACACAGACACTGAAGCTTTCTTT. The J gene is TRBJ1-1, the V gene TRBV9; possible D gene TRBD1, 6 bases. Trimming removed 3 bases at V and 3 bases at J, with 12 bases between. The V gene's germline CDR1 is SGDLS and CDR2 YYNGEE. This CDR3 spans 14 amino acids.

The chain uses TRBV4-1 and TRBJ1-6, with D perhaps TRBD1 (5 bases). The CDR3 loop spans 15 amino acids. Germline V gene lookup returns CDR1 MGHRA and CDR2 YSYEKL. V lost 0 bases, J lost 3 bases, and 6 bases lay in between. The CDR3 reads CASSQDDSYNSPLHF. The CDR3 DNA is TGCGCCAGCAGCCAAGATGACAGCTATAATTCACCCCTCCACTTT.

This clonotype was counted between two and nine times. The chain carries TRBV28 and TRBJ2-2; D ambiguous. The CDR3 contains 15 residues. V gave up 3 bases and J gave up 5 bases, with 13 bases separating them. Germline V gene lookup returns CDR1 MDHEN and CDR2 SYDVKM. The DNA for the CDR3 is TGTGCCAGCAGTTTCCACCTGATGAGAACCGGGGAGCTGTTTTTT. This gives the protein CASSFHLMRTGELFF. The whole variable domain, filled in from reference TRBV28 and TRBJ2-2, reads DVKVTQSSRYLVKRTGEKVFLECVQDMDHENMFWYRQDPGLGLRLIYFSYDVKMKEKGDIPEGYSVSREKKERFSLILESASTNQTSMYLCASSFHLMRTGELFFGEGSRLTVL.

This clonotype occurred a few times. The chain carries TRBV28 and TRBJ2-7; D not certain. The germline V gene has CDR1 MDHEN and CDR2 SYDVKM. This CDR3 spans 12 amino acids. V lost 7 bases and J lost 0, with 7 bases in between. CDR3 amino acids: CASMRSSYEQYF. The CDR3 bases are TGTGCCAGCATGAGGAGCTCCTACGAGCAGTACTTC.

This clonotype showed up many times. V gene TRBV27 combines with J gene TRBJ2-1; no definite D call. The CDR3 consists of 13 residues. Trimming removed 3 bases at V and 5 bases at J, with 8 bases between. Germline V gene data show CDR1 as MNHEY and CDR2 as SMNVEV (reference sequence). CDR3 region: CASSLNGNNEQFF. CDR3 DNA sequence: TGTGCCAGCAGTTTGAACGGAAACAATGAGCAGTTCTTC.

This clonotype was counted only a few times. The chain carries TRBV29-1 and TRBJ2-5; D not resolved. CDR1 is SQVTM, CDR2 ANQGSEA, per germline. The CDR3 covers 16 residues. V was pared by 3 bases and J by 5 bases, with 22 bases between. The CDR3 nucleotides read TGCAGCGTTGATCACCCTCCGGAGCCCGGTGGGGAGACCCAGTACTTC. As protein: CSVDHPPEPGGETQYF.

This clonotype was seen more than once but under ten times. The chain carries TRBV6-5 and TRBJ2-7, with D perhaps assigned TRBD1 or TRBD2 (5 bases each). The germline V gene has CDR1 MNHEY and CDR2 SVGAGI. This CDR3 region has 14 residues. V shed 0 bases and J shed 6 bases, with 12 bases lying between them. The chain's CDR3 is CASSYSRGAGEQYF. In nucleotides, the CDR3 is TGTGCCAGCAGTTACTCGAGAGGGGCCGGCGAGCAGTACTTC.

The V and J genes are TRBV9 and TRBJ2-1; 12 positions match TRBD2. CDR1 SGDLS and CDR2 YYNGEE come from the germline V gene. V shed 4 bases, J shed 9 bases, and the junction held 11 bases outside the gene matches. The CDR3 has 16 residues. The chain's CDR3 is CASSSETSGSEAEQFF. As DNA, the CDR3 is TGTGCCAGCAGCTCTGAGACTAGCGGGAGCGAAGCTGAGCAGTTCTTC.

This chain uses TRBV2 with TRBJ1-3, with a possible D match to TRBD1 (5 bases). There are 12 residues in the CDR3. Germline values: CDR1 SNHLY, CDR2 FYNNEI. Trimming cost V 9 bases and J 0 bases, with 6 bases left between them. CDR3 in DNA: TGTGCCAGACAGGACTCTGGAAACACCATATATTTT. Translated, it gives CARQDSGNTIYF.

This clonotype was detected a few times. The chain carries TRBV4-1 and TRBJ2-7; 8 nucleotides match TRBD2. The trim removed 2 bases at V and 3 bases at J, leaving 12 bases unmatched. Germline V gives CDR1 MGHRA, CDR2 YSYEKL. The CDR3 totals 17 residues. DNA for the CDR3: TGCGCCAGCAGCCAAAAGGCCGGGACTAGAATCGACTACGAGCAGTACTTC. It encodes CASSQKAGTRIDYEQYF.

The chain employs TRBV12-3 or TRBV12-4 and TRBJ2-1, with D unclear. CDR3 length equals 17 residues. Trimming cost V 6 bases and J 1 base, with 19 bases left between them. CDR3 DNA: TGTGCCAGCAGCCCCCATCCATCACATGTTTCCTACAATGAGCAGTTCTTC. Its translation is CASSPHPSHVSYNEQFF.

The genes are TRBV9 and TRBJ2-3; D unresolved. Trimming left V 0 bases short and J 5 bases short, with 7 bases between. Per germline, CDR1 SGDLS and CDR2 YYNGEE. The CDR3 length is 13 residues. The CDR3 sequence is CASSVDAQDTQYF. The CDR3 DNA sequence: TGTGCCAGCAGCGTAGATGCCCAAGATACGCAGTATTTT.

This clonotype was counted many times. This chain uses TRBV5-6 with TRBJ2-1; D not resolved. V was clipped by 0 bases and J by 10 bases, with 5 bases between them. Germline CDR1 SGHDT, CDR2 YYEEEE. The CDR3 length is 11 residues. The CDR3 coding sequence is TGTGCCAGCAGCTTGGGCGGAGAGCAGTTCTTC. Translation gives CASSLGGEQFF.

The J gene is TRBJ2-3, the V gene TRBV6-1; TRBD2 matches at 9 bases. The CDR3 runs to 14 residues. Germline-derived CDR1 and CDR2 are MNHNS and SASEGT. V lost 7 bases and J lost 5; bases outside the gene matches: 7. The CDR3 DNA follows: TGTGCCAGCACCCCGGGACTAGCTAGAGATACGCAGTATTTT. Its protein is CASTPGLARDTQYF.

This clonotype was counted many times. The chain's CDR3 is CASSQGLKLQETQYF. CDR3 nucleotides: TGTGCCAGCAGCCAAGGACTGAAACTCCAAGAGACCCAGTACTTC. The rearrangement uses TRBV3-1 and TRBJ2-5; D remains ambiguous. CDR1 LGHDT and CDR2 YNNKEL come from the germline V gene (reference sequence). The CDR3 spans 15 residues. V lost 1 base and J 1 base, leaving 10 bases between the germline ends.

This clonotype was found a few times. This chain joins TRBV4-1 and TRBJ2-1; 10 bases are shared with TRBD2. The CDR3 totals 14 residues. Germline V CDR1 and CDR2: MGHRA, YSYEKL. The ends lost 3 bases at V and 7 bases at J; junction bases unmatched: 3. The DNA for the CDR3 is TGCGCCAGCAGCCACCGGACTAGCGGAAATGAGCAGTTCTTC. It translates to CASSHRTSGNEQFF.

The CDR3 nucleotides read TGTGCCAGCAGCTTAAATTCCGCGGGGACCCAGTACTTC. As protein: CASSLNSAGTQYF. This chain links TRBV7-9 with TRBJ2-5, with a possible D match to TRBD2 (5 bases). This CDR3 is 13 amino acids long. The germline V gene encodes CDR1 SEHNR and CDR2 FQNEAQ (reference sequence). V was cut by 2 bases and J by 7 bases, with 11 bases left in between.

The V gene is TRBV15, the J gene TRBJ2-1, with 9 bases fitting TRBD2. The length of the CDR3 is 16 residues. With 1 base clipped from V and 3 bases from J, the junction kept 4 bases outside the gene matches. Germline V gene lookup returns CDR1 LNHNV and CDR2 YYDKDF (reference sequence). CDR3 DNA sequence: TGTGCCACCAGCAGAGGAGTAGCGGGAGTCTACAATGAGCAGTTCTTC. Encoded protein: CATSRGVAGVYNEQFF.

The V call is TRBV12-3 or TRBV12-4, the J call TRBJ2-7; TRBD2 matches 8 bases. The J segment lost 0 bases and the V segment lost 5 bases, leaving 9 bases of the junction unmatched. The CDR3 runs to 16 residues. The CDR3 region is CASSARLAPSSYEQYF. As DNA, the CDR3 is TGTGCCAGCAGTGCGAGACTAGCGCCGAGCTCCTACGAGCAGTACTTC.

In its sample, this clonotype was seen a few times. The rearrangement uses TRBV29-1 and TRBJ2-5; maybe TRBD1 (5 bases). V lost 7 bases and J lost 2, with 23 bases in between. Germline V CDR1 and CDR2: SQVTM, ANQGSEA. CDR3 length: 16 amino acids. This chain's CDR3 is CSASRGAGLGQETQYF. Here the CDR3 DNA reads TGCAGCGCCTCCCGAGGCGCAGGGTTGGGGCAAGAGACCCAGTACTTC.

V gene TRBV7-9 combines with J gene TRBJ2-5, with TRBD1 as a possible D gene (5 bases). Looked up from germline, CDR1 is SEHNR and CDR2 is FQNEAQ (reference sequence). The CDR3 extends over 13 amino acids. Trimming cost V 4 bases and J 7 bases, with 13 bases left between them. The CDR3 region is CASSSLGVATQYF. The DNA of the CDR3 is TGTGCCAGCAGCTCCCTAGGGGTGGCGACCCAGTACTTC.

The V call is TRBV4-3, the J call TRBJ2-7; TRBD2 aligns across 12 bases. This CDR3 comprises 16 residues. Per germline, CDR1 LGHNA and CDR2 YSLEER. The trim removed 3 bases at V and 5 bases at J, leaving 8 bases unmatched. CDR3 coding DNA: TGCGCCAGCAGCCAGGGGACTAGCGGGCTAACGGACGAGCAGTACTTC. This gives the protein CASSQGTSGLTDEQYF.

The genes are TRBV2 and TRBJ2-7; D is uncertain. This CDR3 has 13 amino acids. Germline V CDR1 and CDR2: SNHLY, FYNNEI. V lost 3 bases and J lost 5, with 11 bases in between. The CDR3 bases are TGTGCCAGCAGTGATCAGAGCCTCCACGAGCAGTACTTC. Encoded protein: CASSDQSLHEQYF.